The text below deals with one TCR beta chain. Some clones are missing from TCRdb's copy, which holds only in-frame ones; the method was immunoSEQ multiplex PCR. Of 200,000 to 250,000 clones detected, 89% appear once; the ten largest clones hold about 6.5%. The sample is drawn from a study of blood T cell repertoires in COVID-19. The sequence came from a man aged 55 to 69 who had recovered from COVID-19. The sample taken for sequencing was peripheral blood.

The CDR3 loop is CASSQDYGSYEQYF. CDR3 sequence (DNA): TGTGCCAGCAGCCAAGATTACGGGTCCTACGAGCAGTACTTC. The chain has TRBV3-1 (or the pseudogene TRBV3-2) and TRBJ2-7, with D unclear. Germline CDR1 LGHDT, CDR2 YNNKEL (reference sequence). V lost 0 bases and J lost 1, with 7 bases in between. This CDR3 region has 14 residues.